The 18 T cell receptor beta chains in this list originate from one sample, sequenced in a study of technical replicates of blood from several donors. TCRdb's table, derived via immunoSEQ multiplex PCR, lists solely in-frame clones and lacks some. The profile covers under 75,000 clones, with around 92% appearing a single time and more than 3.5% taken by the ten largest. Sequenced: PBMCs. Receptors were obtained from a human donor in good health. Some clones in this sample may be carry-over from other donors' samples.

This chain joins TRBV4-1 and TRBJ2-7; 8 bases map to TRBD1. Germline CDR1 reads MGHRA; CDR2 reads YSYEKL. V lost 0 bases and J lost 6; bases outside the gene matches: 19. The CDR3 extends over 19 amino acids. CDR3 residues: CASSQDSGDLGQGPLEQYF. In nucleotides, the CDR3 is TGCGCCAGCAGCCAAGACAGCGGAGACTTAGGACAGGGCCCCCTCGAGCAGTACTTC.

This clone has a single count. The chain links TRBV27 to TRBJ1-4; a weak D match, TRBD1 (6 bases). In germline, CDR1 is MNHEY, CDR2 SMNVEV (reference sequence). The CDR3 is 16 amino acids. Deletions cut 3 bases from V and 5 bases from J, with 16 bases between. CDR3 bases: TGTGCCAGCAGTTTGGACAGCCCAGAAAAGAATGAAAAACTGTTTTTT. It yields the protein CASSLDSPEKNEKLFF.

The V and J genes are TRBV20-1 and TRBJ1-2, with D possibly matching TRBD1 (5 bases). With 5 bases removed from V and 8 bases from J, the gap between germline ends came to 12 bases. The CDR3 is 11 amino acids. Germline CDR1 and CDR2: DFQATT and SNEGSKA (reference sequence). This CDR3 reads CSAVAGGGYTF. CDR3 in DNA: TGCAGTGCTGTCGCGGGGGGAGGCTACACCTTC.

J is TRBJ2-1 and V is TRBV5-1; TRBD2 matches 16 bases. V was clipped by 7 bases and J by 8 bases; unmatched bases: 6. CDR3 length equals 15 residues. Germline-derived CDR1 and CDR2 are SGHRS and YFSETQ. The CDR3 bases are TGCGCCAGCTTTCCGGGACTAGCGGGAGGGGATGAGCAGTTCTTC. It is translated as CASFPGLAGGDEQFF.

The chain links TRBV5-1 to TRBJ1-6; D gene unclear. Trimming removed 0 bases at V and 7 bases at J, with 5 bases between. CDR1 and CDR2 (germline): SGHRS, YFSETQ. The CDR3 sequence is 13 residues long. This CDR3 is CASSLVRNSPLHF. The CDR3, as DNA: TGCGCCAGCAGCTTGGTACGGAATTCACCCCTCCACTTT.

This clone appeared once. The chain uses TRBV7-3 and TRBJ1-6, with unresolved D. Per germline, CDR1 SGHTA and CDR2 FQGTGA. CDR3 length: 13 residues. V was cut by 5 bases and J by 10 bases, with 12 bases left in between. The CDR3 loop is CASSVIFGSPLHF. CDR3 sequence (DNA): TGTGCCAGCAGCGTAATTTTTGGCTCACCCCTCCACTTT.

V usage is TRBV7-2 and J usage is TRBJ2-7; 14 positions agree with TRBD2. V trimming: 5 bases; J trimming: 8 bases; junction bases outside the gene matches: 5. CDR1 and CDR2 (germline): SGHTA, FQGNSA. This CDR3 comprises 14 residues. In DNA form, the CDR3 reads TGTGCCAGCAGCCCGGGACTAGCGGGAGTTAAGCAGTACTTC. Amino acid sequence: CASSPGLAGVKQYF.

The V call is TRBV11-1, the J call TRBJ1-4, with D perhaps matching TRBD1 (5 bases). Trimming removed 4 bases at V and 7 bases at J, with 10 bases between. Germline CDR1 SGHAT, CDR2 FQDESV (reference sequence). CDR3 length: 13 residues. The CDR3 loop reads CASSWGLGEKLFF. CDR3 bases: TGTGCCAGCAGCTGGGGACTAGGTGAAAAACTGTTTTTT.

The chain combines TRBV6-4 with TRBJ1-2; 7 bases match TRBD1. The CDR3 has 15 residues. The V gene's germline CDR1 is MRHNA and CDR2 SNTAGT. With 0 bases clipped from V and 3 bases from J, the junction kept 4 bases outside the gene matches. CDR3 amino acids: CASSDSEGGYYGYTF. CDR3 sequence (DNA): TGTGCCAGCAGTGACTCTGAAGGGGGCTACTATGGCTACACCTTC.

DNA of the CDR3: TGTGCCAGCAGCCGCACTCAGGGACAGGGAGAGCAGTTCTTC. Encoded protein: CASSRTQGQGEQFF. This chain connects TRBV7-3 to TRBJ2-1, with 9 bases matching TRBD1. Germline CDR1 reads SGHTA; CDR2 reads FQGTGA. The CDR3 contains 14 residues. V lost 5 bases, J lost 10 bases, and 9 bases stayed unmatched.

V and J are TRBV5-8 and TRBJ2-1, with 11 bases lining up with TRBD2. The CDR3 runs 15 residues. V lost 4 bases to trimming and J lost 7 bases; unmatched junction nucleotides: 7. The V gene's germline CDR1 is SGHTS and CDR2 YDEGEE. In nucleotides, the CDR3 is TGTGCCAGCAGCATAACTAGCGGGAGAATGAATGAGCAGTTCTTC. It codes for CASSITSGRMNEQFF.

The chain uses TRBV18 and TRBJ2-7; TRBD2 aligns across 9 bases. The V gene's germline CDR1 is KGHSH and CDR2 LQKENI. The CDR3 covers 16 residues. V shed 4 bases and J 4 bases; nucleotides not matched to a gene: 11. This CDR3 reads CASSRPGTSSPYEQYF. In DNA form, the CDR3 reads TGTGCCAGCTCACGACCCGGGACTAGCTCACCTTACGAGCAGTACTTC.

This clone came up a few times. This chain connects TRBV4-3 to TRBJ2-7; the match to TRBD1 covers 8 bases. This CDR3 is built from 14 residues. Losses at the gene ends were 5 bases for V and 5 bases for J; bases not matched to a gene: 8. Germline V CDR1 and CDR2: LGHNA, YSLEER. The chain's CDR3 is CASSELGQGHEQYF. CDR3 in DNA: TGCGCCAGCAGCGAGCTCGGACAGGGCCACGAGCAGTACTTC.

The chain employs TRBV7-2 and TRBJ2-7, with 11 bases lining up with TRBD1. This CDR3 has 15 residues. The V gene end was trimmed by 2 bases and the J gene end by 6 bases; junction bases not matched to a gene: 6. Germline CDR1 and CDR2: SGHTA and FQGNSA. This CDR3 reads CASSLPDRGRPEQYF. The CDR3 DNA sequence: TGTGCCAGCAGCTTACCGGACAGGGGGCGGCCCGAGCAGTACTTC.

This chain uses TRBV7-2 with TRBJ2-7; 15 bases fit TRBD2. CDR3 length equals 18 residues. From germline, CDR1 is SGHTA and CDR2 FQGNSA. With V trimmed by 0 bases and J by 2 bases, 5 bases remained unmatched. This CDR3 reads CASSLAGTSGRYTYEQYF. DNA of the CDR3: TGTGCCAGCAGCTTAGCCGGGACTAGCGGGAGGTATACCTACGAGCAGTACTTC.

The rearrangement uses TRBV25-1 and TRBJ1-1; D is perhaps TRBD1 (6 bases). Germline-derived CDR1 and CDR2 are MGHDK and SYGVNS. V lost 6 bases and J 6 bases, leaving 17 bases between the germline ends. The length of the CDR3 is 14 residues. CDR3 loop: CASRKTGLWSEAFF. In nucleotides, the CDR3 is TGTGCCAGCAGAAAAACAGGGTTGTGGTCTGAAGCTTTCTTT.

The rearrangement links TRBV27 to TRBJ2-1; 10 positions agree with TRBD2. Per germline, CDR1 MNHEY and CDR2 SMNVEV (reference sequence). CDR3 length: 15 amino acids. Trimming cost V 6 bases and J 4 bases; bases outside gene matches: 6. This chain's CDR3 is CASSQSGRAYNEQFF. In nucleotides, the CDR3 is TGTGCCAGCAGCCAAAGCGGGAGGGCGTACAATGAGCAGTTCTTC.

For the CDR3, the DNA is TGTGCCAGCAGCTTCACAACAGGGGATAGTAACACTGAAGCTTTCTTT. Translating gives CASSFTTGDSNTEAFF. The V call is TRBV5-6, the J call TRBJ1-1, with TRBD1 matching over 7 bases. Germline V gene data show CDR1 as SGHDT and CDR2 as YYEEEE. J lost 2 bases, V lost 2 bases, and 9 bases had no gene match. This CDR3 spans 16 amino acids.